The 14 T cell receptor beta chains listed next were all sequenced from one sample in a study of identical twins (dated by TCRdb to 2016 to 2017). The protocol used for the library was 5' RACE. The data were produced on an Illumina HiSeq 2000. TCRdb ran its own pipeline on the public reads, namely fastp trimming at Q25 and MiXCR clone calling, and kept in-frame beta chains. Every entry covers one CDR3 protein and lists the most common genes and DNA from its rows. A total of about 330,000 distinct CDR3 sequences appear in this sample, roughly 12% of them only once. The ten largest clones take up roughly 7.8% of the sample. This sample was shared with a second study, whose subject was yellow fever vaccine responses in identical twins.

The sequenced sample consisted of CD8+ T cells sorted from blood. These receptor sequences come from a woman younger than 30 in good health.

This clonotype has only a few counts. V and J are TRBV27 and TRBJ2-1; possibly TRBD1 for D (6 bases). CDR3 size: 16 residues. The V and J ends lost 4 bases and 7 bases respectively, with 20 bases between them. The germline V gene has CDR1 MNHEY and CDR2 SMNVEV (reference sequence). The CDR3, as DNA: TGTGCCAGCAGTTACTTCAGGGGTTCTCCGGGGAATGAGCAGTTCTTC. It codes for CASSYFRGSPGNEQFF.

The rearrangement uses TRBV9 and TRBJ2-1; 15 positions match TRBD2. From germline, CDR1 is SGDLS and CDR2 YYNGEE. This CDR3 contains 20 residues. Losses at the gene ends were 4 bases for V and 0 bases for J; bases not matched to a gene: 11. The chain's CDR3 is CASSTPGLAGGTSSYNEQFF. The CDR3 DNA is TGTGCCAGCAGCACTCCGGGACTAGCGGGAGGTACGAGCTCCTACAATGAGCAGTTCTTC. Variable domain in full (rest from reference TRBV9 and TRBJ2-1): DSGVTQTPKHLITATGQRVTLRCSPRSGDLSVYWYQQSLDQGLQFLIQYYNGEERAKGNILERFSAQQFPDLHSELNLSSLELGDSALYFCASSTPGLAGGTSSYNEQFFGPGTRLTVL.

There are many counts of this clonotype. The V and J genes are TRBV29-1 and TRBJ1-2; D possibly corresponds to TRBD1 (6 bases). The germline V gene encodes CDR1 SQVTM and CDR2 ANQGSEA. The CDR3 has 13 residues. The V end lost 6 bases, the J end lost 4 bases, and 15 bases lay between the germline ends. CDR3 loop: CSVDLGGAYGYTF. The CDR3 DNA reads TGCAGCGTGGACCTGGGGGGCGCCTATGGCTACACCTTC.

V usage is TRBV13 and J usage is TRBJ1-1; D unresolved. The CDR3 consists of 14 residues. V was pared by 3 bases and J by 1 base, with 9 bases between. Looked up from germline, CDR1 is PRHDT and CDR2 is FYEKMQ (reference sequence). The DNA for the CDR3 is TGTGCCAGCAGCTTCGGACTCGGGAACACTGAAGCTTTCTTT. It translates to CASSFGLGNTEAFF.

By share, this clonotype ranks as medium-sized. CDR3: CASSVSGTGTTEAFF. In DNA, the CDR3 is TGTGCCAGCAGCGTCTCCGGGACAGGGACCACTGAAGCTTTCTTT. V gene TRBV7-8 combines with J gene TRBJ1-1; 9 bases align to TRBD1. The junction had 8 bases not matched to a gene; V was cut back by 5 bases and J by 4 bases. The V gene's germline CDR1 is SGHVS and CDR2 FQNEAQ. The CDR3 has 15 residues. The complete variable domain, with remaining parts taken from reference TRBV7-8 and TRBJ1-1, reads GAGVSQSPRYKVAKRGQDVALRCDPISGHVSLFWYQQALGQGPEFLTYFQNEAQLDKSGLPSDRFFAERPEGSVSTLKIQRTQQEDSAVYLCASSVSGTGTTEAFFGQGTRLTVV.

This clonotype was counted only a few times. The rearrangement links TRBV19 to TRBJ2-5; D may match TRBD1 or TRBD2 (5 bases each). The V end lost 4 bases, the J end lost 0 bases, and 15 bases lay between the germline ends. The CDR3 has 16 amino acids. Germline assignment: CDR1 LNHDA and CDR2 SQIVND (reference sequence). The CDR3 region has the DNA TGTGCCAGTAGTACACGGGACGGTGGATACCAAGAGACCCAGTACTTC. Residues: CASSTRDGGYQETQYF.

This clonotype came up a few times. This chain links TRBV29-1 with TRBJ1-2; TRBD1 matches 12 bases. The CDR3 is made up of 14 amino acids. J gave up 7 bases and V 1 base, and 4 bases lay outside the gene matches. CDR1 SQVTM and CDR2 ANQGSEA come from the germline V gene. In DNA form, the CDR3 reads TGCAGCGTTGAAGGCGGGACAGGGGGCATTGGCTACACCTTC. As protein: CSVEGGTGGIGYTF.

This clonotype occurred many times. Written as DNA, the CDR3 is TGTGCCAGCACCCAAACGGGGGGGGTCACAGATACGCAGTATTTT. Translating gives CASTQTGGVTDTQYF. The V gene is TRBV7-6, the J gene TRBJ2-3, with 8 bases lining up with TRBD2. J gave up 2 bases and V 7 bases, and 8 bases lay outside the gene matches. Germline V gives CDR1 SGHVS, CDR2 FNYEAQ. This CDR3 contains 15 residues.

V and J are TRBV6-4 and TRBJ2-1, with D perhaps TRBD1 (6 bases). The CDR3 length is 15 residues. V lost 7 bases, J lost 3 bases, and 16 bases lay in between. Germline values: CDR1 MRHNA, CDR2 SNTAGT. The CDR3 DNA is TGTGCCAGCACAAAGGTACAGGGAGACTACAATGAGCAGTTCTTC. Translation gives CASTKVQGDYNEQFF.

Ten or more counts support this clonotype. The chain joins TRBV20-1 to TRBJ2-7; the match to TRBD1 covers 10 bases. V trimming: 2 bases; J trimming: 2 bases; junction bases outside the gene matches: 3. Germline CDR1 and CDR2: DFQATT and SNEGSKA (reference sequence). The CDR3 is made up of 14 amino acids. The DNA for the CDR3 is TGCAGTGCTAGACCGGGACAGGGGACCTACGAGCAGTACTTC. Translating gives CSARPGQGTYEQYF.

CDR3 region: CASSRLYPVWLADEQFF. CDR3 nucleotide sequence: TGTGCCAGCAGCCGGTTGTACCCTGTGTGGTTAGCTGATGAGCAGTTCTTC. This sequence joins TRBV28 and TRBJ2-1; D is uncertain. Germline CDR1 MDHEN, CDR2 SYDVKM. Trimming pared 6 bases from V and 8 bases from J, leaving 26 bases between. The CDR3 length is 17 residues.

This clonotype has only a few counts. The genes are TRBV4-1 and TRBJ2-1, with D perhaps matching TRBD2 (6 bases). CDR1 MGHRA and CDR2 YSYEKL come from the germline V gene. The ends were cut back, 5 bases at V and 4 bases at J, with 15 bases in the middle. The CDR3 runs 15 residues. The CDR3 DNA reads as TGCGCCAGCAGCTTCAGGCGGGGAATATACAATGAGCAGTTCTTC. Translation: CASSFRRGIYNEQFF.

Here the CDR3 reads CASSLGPGTGFFDEQFF. The CDR3 DNA follows: TGTGCCAGCAGCTTAGGTCCCGGGACAGGGTTTTTCGATGAGCAGTTCTTC. The genes are TRBV5-6 and TRBJ2-1; 9 bases fit TRBD1. Germline V gene data show CDR1 as SGHDT and CDR2 as YYEEEE. This CDR3 region has 17 residues. The J segment lost 8 bases and the V segment lost 2 bases, leaving 14 bases of the junction unmatched.

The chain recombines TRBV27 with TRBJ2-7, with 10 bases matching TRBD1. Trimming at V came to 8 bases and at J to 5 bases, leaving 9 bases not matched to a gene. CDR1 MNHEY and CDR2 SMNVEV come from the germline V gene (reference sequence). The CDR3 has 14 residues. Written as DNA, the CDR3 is TGTGCCAGCCGTTCCGGGACAGGGGAGCACGAGCAGTACTTC. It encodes CASRSGTGEHEQYF.